This record looks at one T cell receptor beta chain sequence and its context. The entry originates in a study of shared T cell receptors in the human thymus. This CDR3 has 15 amino acids. The trim removed 4 bases at V and 5 bases at J, leaving 8 bases unmatched. Germline V lookup: CDR1 SGHVS, CDR2 FQNEAQ. Produced via immunoSEQ multiplex PCR; TCRdb's table is partial and in-frame only. The table has 550,000 to 800,000 clones, 70% to 90% seen once. The same data also went into a second study, on human thymus T cells. Per that paper: Donors were healthy Finnish babies undergoing corrective operations for congenital heart defects. The thymus tissue came from resections taken during corrective heart surgery. The related literature has documented a marked overlap of thymic repertoires among unrelated individuals.

This TCR derives from a girl younger than two with a congenital heart defect. The chain has TRBV7-8 and TRBJ1-5; TRBD1 matches 7 bases. Sequenced input: thymocytes. CDR3 residues: CASSSETGSYQPQHF. CDR3 nucleotide sequence: TGTGCCAGCAGCTCCGAGACAGGGTCGTATCAGCCCCAGCATTTT.